The present T cell receptor (beta chain) was sequenced within a study of T cell changes during pregnancy in multiple sclerosis. The V and J ends lost 0 bases and 2 bases respectively, with 11 bases between them. From germline, CDR1 is LGHNA and CDR2 YSLEER. The CDR3 consists of 16 residues. TCRdb keeps only in-frame clones here, not all; method: immunoSEQ multiplex PCR. The sample has 60,000 or so clones, about 94% seen once. This receptor was obtained from a female donor with multiple sclerosis, enrolled in a pregnancy study. This material consisted of CD4+ T cells from peripheral blood mononuclear cells, taken before pregnancy. The chain uses TRBV4-3 and TRBJ2-4; D is perhaps TRBD2 (6 bases). The CDR3 loop reads CASSQDLGGPKNIQYF. Here the CDR3 DNA reads TGCGCCAGCAGCCAAGATCTGGGGGGTCCCAAAAACATTCAGTACTTC.